This entry concerns a single T cell receptor (beta chain). Its target is unknown. The assay was immunoSEQ multiplex PCR, and TCRdb's table has in-frame clones only and misses some. The sample holds 60,000 to 85,000 clones, around 83% seen once. The time point is: week 23, last vaccination. The content of each vaccine dose was 300 ug of mutant IDH1 20-mer peptide, and topical imiquimod accompanied it. This CDR3 region has 14 residues. After removal of 6 bases from V and 2 bases from J, the junction contained 7 bases not matched to a gene. In germline, CDR1 is MDHEN, CDR2 SYDVKM. The record originates from a study of a mutant IDH1 vaccine in newly diagnosed glioma. Across the whole study: Patients were given eight vaccinations, scheduled in weeks 1, 3, 5, 7, 11, 15, 19 and 23. Earlier care involved radiotherapy, temozolomide, or both, and the majority received both. Study results and limitations: The vaccine induced immune responses, and these occurred in 80% to 95% of patients.

This sequence was found in a woman aged 50 to 65 with glioma. The starting material was PBMCs, obtained from a glioma patient whose treatment included an IDH1 peptide vaccine. V is TRBV28 and J is TRBJ2-7; TRBD1 aligns across 7 bases. In DNA, the CDR3 is TGTGCCAGCAGCCCGACAGGGTTAACCTACGAGCAGTACTTC. Translation gives CASSPTGLTYEQYF.